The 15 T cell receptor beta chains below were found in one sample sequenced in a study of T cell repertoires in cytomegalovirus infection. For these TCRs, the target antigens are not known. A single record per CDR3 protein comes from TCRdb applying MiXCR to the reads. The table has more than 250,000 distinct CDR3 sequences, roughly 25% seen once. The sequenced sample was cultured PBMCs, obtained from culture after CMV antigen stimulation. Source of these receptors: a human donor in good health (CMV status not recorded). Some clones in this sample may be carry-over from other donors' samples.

DNA of the CDR3: TGCAGTGCTAGACTAAGAGGACTAGCGGGAGATGTCACAGATACGCAGTATTTT. It yields the protein CSARLRGLAGDVTDTQYF. This rearrangement joins TRBV20-1 to TRBJ2-3; 13 bases fit TRBD2. Germline V gene data show CDR1 as DFQATT and CDR2 as SNEGSKA (reference sequence). J gave up 2 bases and V 2 bases, and 10 bases lay outside the gene matches. The CDR3 sequence is 18 residues long.

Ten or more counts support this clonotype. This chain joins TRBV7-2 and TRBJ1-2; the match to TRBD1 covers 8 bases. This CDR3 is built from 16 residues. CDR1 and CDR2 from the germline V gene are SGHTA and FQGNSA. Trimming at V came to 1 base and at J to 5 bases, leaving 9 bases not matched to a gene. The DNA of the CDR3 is TGTGCCAGCAGCTTAGGAGCAGGGGGCCTTTTATATGGCTACACCTTC. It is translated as CASSLGAGGLLYGYTF.

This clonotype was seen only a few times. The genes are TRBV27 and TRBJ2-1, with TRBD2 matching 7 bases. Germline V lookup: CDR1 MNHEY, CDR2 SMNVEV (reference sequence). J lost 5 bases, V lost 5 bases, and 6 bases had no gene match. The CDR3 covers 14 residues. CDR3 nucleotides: TGTGCCAGCAGTATAGGCCTAGCGGACAATGAGCAGTTCTTC. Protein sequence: CASSIGLADNEQFF.

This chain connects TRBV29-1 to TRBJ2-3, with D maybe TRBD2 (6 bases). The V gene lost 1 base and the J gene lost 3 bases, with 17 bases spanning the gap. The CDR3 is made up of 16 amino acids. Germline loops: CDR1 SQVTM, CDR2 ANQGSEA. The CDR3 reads CSVEGAVVGRTDTQYF. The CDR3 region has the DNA TGCAGCGTTGAAGGTGCGGTCGTCGGGAGAACAGATACGCAGTATTTT.

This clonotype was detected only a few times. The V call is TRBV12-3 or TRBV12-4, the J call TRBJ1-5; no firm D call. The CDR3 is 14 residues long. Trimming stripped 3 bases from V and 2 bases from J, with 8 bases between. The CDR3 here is CASSFVSRNQPQHF. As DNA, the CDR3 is TGTGCCAGCAGTTTTGTCAGCCGCAATCAGCCCCAGCATTTT.

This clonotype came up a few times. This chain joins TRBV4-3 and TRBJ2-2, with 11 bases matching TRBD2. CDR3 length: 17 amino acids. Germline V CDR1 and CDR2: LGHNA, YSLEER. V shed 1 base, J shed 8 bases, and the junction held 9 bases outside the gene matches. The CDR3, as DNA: TGCGCCAGCAGCCAAGGTGTACTAGCGGGAGCGTCGGGGGAGCTGTTTTTT. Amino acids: CASSQGVLAGASGELFF.

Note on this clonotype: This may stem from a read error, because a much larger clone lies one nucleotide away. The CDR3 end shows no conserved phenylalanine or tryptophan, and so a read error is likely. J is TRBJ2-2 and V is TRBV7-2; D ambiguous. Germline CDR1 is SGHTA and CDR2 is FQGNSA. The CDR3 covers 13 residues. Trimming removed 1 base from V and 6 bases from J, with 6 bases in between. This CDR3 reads CASSLDTPGELFS. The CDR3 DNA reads TGTGCCAGCAGCTTAGACACCCCCGGGGAGCTGTTTTCT.

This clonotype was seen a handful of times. In DNA, the CDR3 is TGTGCCAGCAGTTCGACAGGGGTTTATAGCAATCAGCCCCAGCATTTT. This translates into CASSSTGVYSNQPQHF. The chain couples TRBV6-2 or TRBV6-3 to TRBJ1-5, with 8 nucleotides matching TRBD1. The CDR3 is made up of 16 amino acids. CDR1 is MNHEY, CDR2 SVGEGT, per germline. After removal of 4 bases from V and 0 bases from J, the junction contained 5 bases not matched to a gene.

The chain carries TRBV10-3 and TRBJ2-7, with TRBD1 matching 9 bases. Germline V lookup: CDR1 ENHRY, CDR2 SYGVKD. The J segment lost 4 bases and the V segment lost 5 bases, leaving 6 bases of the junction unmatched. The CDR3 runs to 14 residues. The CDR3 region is CAISPGQGIYEQYF. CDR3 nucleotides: TGTGCCATCAGTCCGGGACAGGGTATTTACGAGCAGTACTTC.

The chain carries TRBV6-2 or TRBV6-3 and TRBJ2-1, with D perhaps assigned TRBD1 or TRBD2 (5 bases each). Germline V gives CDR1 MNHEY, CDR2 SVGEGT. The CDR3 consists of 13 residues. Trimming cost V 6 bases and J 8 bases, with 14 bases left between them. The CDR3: CASSRPGADEQFF. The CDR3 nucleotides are TGTGCCAGCAGCCGTCCCGGGGCGGATGAGCAGTTCTTC.

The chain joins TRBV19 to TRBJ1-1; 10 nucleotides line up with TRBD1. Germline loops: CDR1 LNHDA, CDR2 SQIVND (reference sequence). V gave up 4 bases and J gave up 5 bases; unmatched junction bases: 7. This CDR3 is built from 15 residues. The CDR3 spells CASSKFGTGVTEAFF. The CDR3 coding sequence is TGTGCCAGTAGTAAGTTCGGGACAGGGGTGACTGAAGCTTTCTTT.

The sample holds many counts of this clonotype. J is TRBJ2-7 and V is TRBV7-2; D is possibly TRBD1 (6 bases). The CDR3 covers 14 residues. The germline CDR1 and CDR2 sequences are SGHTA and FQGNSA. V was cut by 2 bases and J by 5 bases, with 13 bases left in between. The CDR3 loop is CASSLIQGLNEQYF. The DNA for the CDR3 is TGTGCCAGCAGCTTAATCCAGGGGTTGAACGAGCAGTACTTC.

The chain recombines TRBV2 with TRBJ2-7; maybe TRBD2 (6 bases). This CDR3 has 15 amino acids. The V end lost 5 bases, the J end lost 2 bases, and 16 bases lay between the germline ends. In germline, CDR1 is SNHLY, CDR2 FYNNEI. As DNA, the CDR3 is TGTGCCAGCAGTAATCCGGGACTCCAGACCTACGAGCAGTACTTC. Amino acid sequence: CASSNPGLQTYEQYF.

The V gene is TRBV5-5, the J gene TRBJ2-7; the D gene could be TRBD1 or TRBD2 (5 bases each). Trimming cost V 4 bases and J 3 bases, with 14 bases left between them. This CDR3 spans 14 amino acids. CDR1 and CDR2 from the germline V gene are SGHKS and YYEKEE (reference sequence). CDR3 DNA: TGTGCCAGCAGCCTCCGGTCAGGGAGCTACGAGCAGTACGTC. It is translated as CASSLRSGSYEQYV.

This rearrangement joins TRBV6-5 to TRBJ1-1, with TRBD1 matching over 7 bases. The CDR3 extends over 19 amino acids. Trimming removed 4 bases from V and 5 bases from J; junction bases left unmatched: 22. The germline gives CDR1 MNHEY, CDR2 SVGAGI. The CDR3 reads CASSSLLSLGEGAYTEAFF. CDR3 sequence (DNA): TGTGCCAGCAGTTCCCTATTATCCTTGGGTGAGGGGGCATATACTGAAGCTTTCTTT.